The clone carrying this T cell receptor (beta chain) showed up just once. Repertoires were generated with immunoSEQ multiplex PCR, while TCRdb's copy carries only in-frame clones and drops some. The data contain about 73,000 clones, 80% to 90% of them seen just once; the ten biggest clones take up 40%. Unmatched junction bases numbered 4, after V lost 3 bases and J lost 0 bases. The CDR3 covers 16 residues. The V gene's germline CDR1 is MGHRA and CDR2 YSYEKL. The record originates from a study of radiotherapy plus CTLA-4 blockade in lung cancer. The chain uses TRBV4-1 and TRBJ1-1, with TRBD1 matching 10 bases. This receptor was obtained from a human donor with non-small cell lung cancer that progressed on radiotherapy plus ipilimumab. The input for sequencing was peripheral blood, taken from a patient treated with radiotherapy plus ipilimumab. CDR3 region: CASSHSGTGVNTEAFF. The CDR3 DNA sequence: TGCGCCAGCAGCCATTCAGGGACAGGGGTGAACACTGAAGCTTTCTTT.